The next 22 T cell receptor beta chains were all read from a single sample in a study of regulatory T cells in long-lasting Graves disease (TCRdb year 2021). Explained via the paper, the time point label denotes: newly diagnosed GD, antithyroid drugs for less than 3 months. RNA was extracted from PBMCs in TRIzol for both TCR sequencing and RNA sequencing. Library construction relied on multiplex PCR. The reads were generated on an Illumina HiSeq 4000. TCR beta libraries were built with iRepertoire HTBI primers and Arm-PCR amplification of CDR3 regions. TCRdb applied fastp at Q25 and MiXCR to the public reads, then kept only in-frame beta chains. Entries are consolidated by CDR3 protein sequence, retaining the most common genes and DNA. The sample table contains about 420,000 distinct CDR3 sequences; only one count was recorded for around 15% of them. The ten largest clones represent under 30% of the sample.

The sample also formed part of further work on T cells in Graves' hyperthyroidism and ophthalmopathy.

This sample comprised peripheral blood mononuclear cells (PBMCs), obtained at new diagnosis, from a patient treated with antithyroid drugs. The receptors originated from a young woman with Graves disease. Donor details come from another sample of the same person, matched by shared clones.

V is TRBV20-1 and J is TRBJ1-2; tentatively, D is TRBD1 (5 bases). Germline V lookup: CDR1 DFQATT, CDR2 SNEGSKA (reference sequence). The CDR3 contains 13 residues. Trimming stripped 3 bases from V and 5 bases from J, with 13 bases between. The CDR3 loop is CSASETEFYGYTF. The CDR3 DNA sequence: TGCAGTGCTAGTGAGACAGAATTTTATGGCTACACCTTC.

This clonotype was detected a few times. The gene calls are TRBV28 and TRBJ2-7; 9 nucleotides line up with TRBD1. CDR3 length: 15 amino acids. Trimming took 5 bases from V and 2 from J; bases not matched to a gene: 7. The germline V gene encodes CDR1 MDHEN and CDR2 SYDVKM. CDR3 sequence: CASSLPGQGPYEQYF. In nucleotides, the CDR3 is TGTGCCAGCAGTCTCCCGGGACAGGGCCCCTACGAGCAGTACTTC.

This clonotype was seen ten or more times. The chain recombines TRBV16 with TRBJ2-1, with D possibly matching TRBD2 (5 bases). Trimming pared 8 bases from V and 4 bases from J, leaving 18 bases between. The CDR3 totals 15 residues. The germline gives CDR1 KGHSY, CDR2 FQNENV. CDR3 sequence: CASGPRKLGYNEQFF. The CDR3 region has the DNA TGTGCCAGCGGTCCCAGGAAACTAGGGTACAATGAGCAGTTCTTC.

In this sample, this clonotype turned up a few times. This chain uses TRBV25-1 with TRBJ2-7; TRBD1 matches at 7 bases. There are 17 residues in the CDR3. Trimming removed 9 bases from V and 1 base from J; junction bases left unmatched: 18. The germline V gene encodes CDR1 MGHDK and CDR2 SYGVNS. CDR3 amino acids: CARDHLHRDSISYEQYF. The DNA for the CDR3 is TGTGCCAGAGACCACTTACACCGGGACAGTATATCCTACGAGCAGTACTTC.

A few counts support this clonotype. The rearrangement uses TRBV4-2 and TRBJ2-1; 9 bases align to TRBD1. J gave up 8 bases and V 1 base, and 9 bases lay outside the gene matches. The CDR3 is made up of 16 amino acids. CDR1 and CDR2 from the germline V gene are LGHNA and YNFKEQ. CDR3 nucleotide sequence: TGTGCCAGCAGCCAAGCCGGGACAGGGTACGGGGATGAGCAGTTCTTC. It encodes CASSQAGTGYGDEQFF.

This clonotype showed up many times. V gene TRBV15 combines with J gene TRBJ2-3; D ambiguous. V was pared by 3 bases and J by 3 bases, with 13 bases between. The CDR3 runs to 15 residues. Per the germline V gene, CDR1 is LNHNV and CDR2 is YYDKDF (reference sequence). The CDR3 DNA sequence: TGTGCCACCAGCAGGTCCCGTTTCCAAACAGATACGCAGTATTTT. It translates to CATSRSRFQTDTQYF.

J is TRBJ2-1 and V is TRBV2; 11 nucleotides line up with TRBD2. The CDR3 has 15 residues. CDR1 and CDR2 from the germline V gene are SNHLY and FYNNEI. With V trimmed by 2 bases and J by 7 bases, 4 bases remained unmatched. As DNA, the CDR3 is TGTGCCAGCAGTGAATTTAGCGGGAGGGGTAATGAGCAGTTCTTC. It is translated as CASSEFSGRGNEQFF.

This clonotype was picked up many times. V usage is TRBV20-1 and J usage is TRBJ2-5; D is uncertain. The CDR3 contains 11 residues. CDR1 is DFQATT, CDR2 SNEGSKA, per germline (reference sequence). As DNA, the CDR3 is TGCAGCGACGATTTCCAAGAGACCCAGTACTTC. Residues: CSDDFQETQYF.

This clonotype was seen a handful of times. DNA for the CDR3: TGTGCCACCAGTGATTTCGGGATTAGCGGGAATGAGCAGTTCTTC. Encoded protein: CATSDFGISGNEQFF. The V and J genes are TRBV24-1 and TRBJ2-1; 7 nucleotides align to TRBD2. The ends lost 1 base at V and 7 bases at J; junction bases unmatched: 6. CDR3 length: 15 residues. Per the germline V gene, CDR1 is KGHDR and CDR2 is SFDVKD.

In its sample, this clonotype was seen many times. The junction departs from the called germline gene at one end, perhaps through a read error. This chain links TRBV11-2 with TRBJ2-7, with TRBD1 matching over 7 bases. Germline lookup yields CDR1 SGHAT and CDR2 FQNNGV. The length of the CDR3 is 13 residues. CDR3: CASSLDLGQLENF. CDR3 sequence (DNA): TGTGCCAGCAGCTTAGACTTGGGACAGCTCGAGAACTTC.

This clonotype was seen many times. The chain employs TRBV30 and TRBJ2-7; D ambiguous. This CDR3 has 14 residues. The V and J ends lost 0 bases and 0 bases respectively, with 9 bases between them. Germline V gene lookup returns CDR1 GTSNPN and CDR2 SVGIG (reference sequence). The chain's CDR3 is CAWSVIASSYEQYF. DNA of the CDR3: TGTGCCTGGAGTGTCATCGCTAGCTCCTACGAGCAGTACTTC.

In regard to this clonotype: A read error may explain this, as a much larger clone is one base away. V gene TRBV18 combines with J gene TRBJ1-1; 7 bases align to TRBD1. CDR3 length: 15 amino acids. Germline values: CDR1 KGHSH, CDR2 LQKENI. The V segment lost 3 bases and the J segment 6 bases; nucleotides outside the gene matches: 10. CDR3 nucleotide sequence: TGTGCCAGCTCACCGCGACAGGGTTCGAGCTCTGAAGCTTTCTTT. It specifies CASSPRQGSSSEAFF.

In its sample, this clonotype was seen many times. The CDR3: CASRPGTHNTEAFF. The CDR3, as DNA: TGTGCCAGCAGGCCCGGGACCCACAACACTGAAGCTTTCTTT. V usage is TRBV2 and J usage is TRBJ1-1; D is perhaps TRBD1 (5 bases). The CDR3 consists of 14 residues. Germline V gene sequence: CDR1 SNHLY, CDR2 FYNNEI. V lost 6 bases and J 2 bases, leaving 13 bases between the germline ends.

This clonotype was detected many times. The V call is TRBV11-3, the J call TRBJ2-1; TRBD2 aligns across 10 bases. The CDR3 is made up of 17 amino acids. V lost 5 bases to trimming and J lost 6 bases; unmatched junction nucleotides: 13. Germline CDR1 is SGHNT and CDR2 is YENEEA. The CDR3 region is CASSPILAGAGGNEQFF. The CDR3 region has the DNA TGTGCCAGCAGCCCGATTCTAGCGGGAGCAGGCGGCAATGAGCAGTTCTTC.

The V and J genes are TRBV5-6 and TRBJ1-1, with no clear D. Germline CDR1 and CDR2: SGHDT and YYEEEE. Trimming cost V 4 bases and J 4 bases, with 8 bases left between them. The CDR3 loop spans 12 amino acids. The DNA for the CDR3 is TGTGCCAGCAGCCTCGAGTCCACTGAAGCTTTCTTT. The encoded protein is CASSLESTEAFF.

This clonotype turned up a few times. The J gene is TRBJ2-1, the V gene TRBV10-3; possibly TRBD1 for D (6 bases). This CDR3 comprises 13 residues. V lost 5 bases and J 4 bases, leaving 9 bases between the germline ends. Germline CDR1 and CDR2: ENHRY and SYGVKD. The CDR3 is CAISQTGYNEQFF. DNA of the CDR3: TGTGCCATCAGTCAAACAGGGTACAATGAGCAGTTCTTC.

This clonotype was picked up many times. The rearrangement uses TRBV2 and TRBJ2-1; D may be TRBD1 (6 bases). Germline V lookup: CDR1 SNHLY, CDR2 FYNNEI. Trimming removed 1 base from V and 8 bases from J, with 15 bases in between. The CDR3 contains 15 residues. CDR3 amino acids: CASSEEEGGGDEQFF. The CDR3 bases are TGTGCCAGCAGTGAAGAGGAAGGGGGTGGGGATGAGCAGTTCTTC.

This clonotype appeared many times. The chain employs TRBV11-3 and TRBJ1-1; TRBD1 is a possible D gene (5 bases). The V end was cut by 8 bases, the J end by 2 bases, with 12 bases between. CDR1 and CDR2 from the germline V gene are SGHNT and YENEEA. This CDR3 has 13 residues. The CDR3 nucleotides read TGTGCCAGCGGGAGGGGACGAAACACTGAAGCTTTCTTT. Translating it yields CASGRGRNTEAFF.

This clonotype appeared many times. V and J are TRBV28 and TRBJ1-3; possible D gene TRBD1, 5 bases. Germline V gene data show CDR1 as MDHEN and CDR2 as SYDVKM. V lost 3 bases and J lost 0, with 9 bases in between. The CDR3 runs to 15 residues. CDR3 bases: TGTGCCAGCAGTTTCCCAGGGAACTCTGGAAACACCATATATTTT. Its protein is CASSFPGNSGNTIYF.

This sequence joins TRBV28 and TRBJ1-1, with 7 nucleotides matching TRBD1. V lost 2 bases to trimming and J lost 10 bases; unmatched junction nucleotides: 4. From germline, CDR1 is MDHEN and CDR2 SYDVKM. The length of the CDR3 is 12 residues. The CDR3 bases are TGTGCCAGCAGTTTAACGACAGGGAGAGCTTTCTTT. Translating it yields CASSLTTGRAFF.

Many counts were recorded for this clonotype. The chain combines TRBV4-2 with TRBJ1-5, with 7 bases identical to TRBD1. CDR3 length: 15 amino acids. CDR1 is LGHNA, CDR2 YNFKEQ, per germline. J was trimmed by 5 bases and V by 3 bases; bases with no gene match: 7. CDR3 residues: CASSQAKGQYQPQHF. The CDR3 DNA sequence: TGTGCCAGCAGCCAGGCCAAGGGACAGTATCAGCCCCAGCATTTT.

This clonotype turned up a few times. V usage is TRBV20-1 and J usage is TRBJ2-7, with D maybe TRBD1 (6 bases). The CDR3 length is 17 residues. CDR1 and CDR2 (germline): DFQATT, SNEGSKA (reference sequence). The ends were cut back, 0 bases at V and 3 bases at J, with 21 bases in the middle. This chain's CDR3 is CSARDPPTGQPLYEQYF. CDR3 coding DNA: TGCAGTGCTAGAGATCCCCCTACAGGGCAACCACTCTACGAGCAGTACTTC.